This T cell receptor (beta chain) was captured by sequencing in a study of CXCR3-negative and CXCR3-positive naive CD8 T cells (dated by TCRdb to about 2019). As for the study more broadly: Approximately 130 million TRB reads were obtained in total, roughly 1.5 +/- 0.3 million reads per library. Diversity and physicochemical repertoire analyses were performed on about a dozen donors pooled from two independent experiments. For the TRBV-TRBJ cluster analysis, the naive subsets came from 5 donors, while the memory cells came from 3 donors. Points the paper makes about the study in general: Within the same donor, TRBV-TRBJ usage looked similar between naive CXCR3-negative and CXCR3-positive cells, but memory cells had distinct patterns. Freshly isolated PBMCs were used for most assays because CXCR3 expression went down partially after cryopreservation. Surface CD5, linked to self-reactivity in mice, was comparable between naive subsets; TCR interaction strength was therefore also inferred from TRB CDR3 physicochemical properties. Repertoire diversity was comparably high in both naive subsets but much lower in memory CD8+ T cells.

For each CD8+ T cell subset, flow sorting was done in triplicate, and 300,000 or so cells per subset went directly into RLT lysis buffer. Using standard density gradient centrifugation, peripheral blood mononuclear cells were isolated from buffy coats. An RNeasy Mini Kit was used to extract total RNA from the sorted cells. The CDR3, from cysteine to phenylalanine, totals 16 residues. The DNA is not on file. CDR1 SEHNR and CDR2 FQNEAQ are derived from the germline V gene (reference sequence). A note on this clonotype: Its antigen is still unknown.

Reads for this sample came from a NextSeq 550. The Human TCR Profiling Kit (MiLaboratory) was used to make UMI-labeled 5' RACE TRB cDNA libraries. cDNA synthesis used the entire amount of extracted RNA, and PCR amplification then used the entire amount of cDNA produced. The libraries were made side by side, with each library going through the same number of PCR cycles. In the paper's pipeline: MIGEC and MiXCR extracted about 50,000 +/- 10,000 unique UMI-labeled TRB cDNA molecules per library, requiring at least two reads per UMI. On average, each library contained roughly 40,000 +/- 10,000 functional in-frame TRB CDR3 nucleotide clonotypes without stop codons. After downsampling to 5000 UMI-labeled TRB molecules per sample, diversity metrics such as normalized Shannon-Wiener and Chao1 were calculated in VDJtools. VDJtools computed clonotype-size-weighted physicochemical properties of the central five CDR3 residues: interaction energy, strength, volume and Kidera factor 4. Once TCRdb had reprocessed the reads, it stored one entry per CDR3 protein sequence and supplied no DNA. These V and J calls originate from TCRdb's pipeline instead of the authors' own analysis. The table for this sample shows about 23,000 distinct CDR3 sequences. The top ten clonotypes cover 20% of the sample.

Sample: memory CD8+ T cells from blood. What the cell subset or site label conveys for this sample: conventional CD8+ memory T cells (TMEM), sorted as controls. This sequence originates from a human donor in good health. Some clones in this sample may be carry-over from other donors' samples. This sequence uses TRBV7-9 and TRBJ2-1; no DNA is available, so the TRBD1 call from TCRdb remains unchecked. The CDR3 protein sequence reads: CASSPALAGVYNEQFF.